These 25 T cell receptor beta chains share one sample of origin, sequenced in a study of blood T cells in healthy people across ages. The use of a sample-barcoded 5' primer and a J-beta primer mix characterized a second PCR of 7 to 11 cycles. TCRdb re-called the 5' RACE reads through MiXCR, storing one row per CDR3 protein. Of approximately 900,000 distinct CDR3 sequences listed, 48% are singletons. Material for sequencing was blood. Source of these receptors: a man aged 25 to 40 in good health.

The J gene is TRBJ1-1, the V gene TRBV15, with TRBD1 as a possible D gene (6 bases). CDR1 and CDR2 (germline): LNHNV, YYDKDF (reference sequence). V lost 1 base and J 1 base, leaving 10 bases between the germline ends. The CDR3 sequence is 15 residues long. In nucleotides, the CDR3 is TGTGCCACCAGCAGAGTGGGGGGGCCGAACACTGAAGCTTTCTTT. Residues: CATSRVGGPNTEAFF.

This clonotype came up once. The genes are TRBV24-1 and TRBJ2-3, with D maybe TRBD2 (5 bases). Germline V gives CDR1 KGHDR, CDR2 SFDVKD. The V and J ends lost 3 bases and 5 bases respectively, with 11 bases between them. The CDR3 contains 14 residues. CDR3 amino acids: CATSDTMSGDTQYF. Written as DNA, the CDR3 is TGTGCCACCAGTGATACCATGAGCGGAGATACGCAGTATTTT.

This clonotype was recorded at least ten times. V and J are TRBV5-6 and TRBJ2-7; 8 bases align to TRBD2. V shed 1 base, J shed 4 bases, and the junction held 13 bases outside the gene matches. This CDR3 comprises 17 residues. Germline CDR1 reads SGHDT; CDR2 reads YYEEEE. DNA of the CDR3: TGTGCCAGCAGCTTGAATAGGAGGGCGGGAGGATTATACGAGCAGTACTTC. This sequence encodes CASSLNRRAGGLYEQYF.

For the CDR3, the DNA is TGTGCCAGCAGTTACTCGGGGGACAGGCCCACCGGGGAGCTGTTTTTT. This encodes CASSYSGDRPTGELFF. The chain employs TRBV6-5 and TRBJ2-2; TRBD1 aligns across 8 bases. Germline V lookup: CDR1 MNHEY, CDR2 SVGAGI. This CDR3 contains 16 residues. V gave up 0 bases and J gave up 4 bases; unmatched junction bases: 4.

The chain joins TRBV14 to TRBJ1-2; no firm D call. V lost 3 bases to trimming and J lost 5 bases, with 10 bases between them. The CDR3 runs to 13 residues. Germline V CDR1 and CDR2: SGHDN, FVKESK. The CDR3 spells CASSHPGGYGYTF. The DNA of the CDR3 is TGTGCCAGCAGCCACCCTGGCGGATATGGCTACACCTTC.

The chain carries TRBV29-1 and TRBJ2-3; weak D call: TRBD1 (5 bases). CDR3 size: 13 residues. Looked up from germline, CDR1 is SQVTM and CDR2 is ANQGSEA. The V and J ends lost 6 bases and 5 bases respectively, with 15 bases between them. CDR3 in amino acids: CSVDQGVEDTQYF. In nucleotides, the CDR3 is TGCAGCGTGGATCAGGGTGTAGAAGATACGCAGTATTTT.

The V gene is TRBV7-8, the J gene TRBJ1-6; D not resolved. Between the trimmed V and J ends, which lost 6 bases and 0 bases, there was a span of 15 bases. This CDR3 is 17 amino acids long. CDR1 is SGHVS and CDR2 is FQNEAQ in the germline V gene. The CDR3 region is CASSYVQISSYNSPLHF. The CDR3 DNA reads as TGTGCCAGCAGTTATGTACAGATTAGCTCCTATAATTCACCCCTCCACTTT.

The chain's CDR3 is CASSVQGAWSYEQYF. As DNA, the CDR3 is TGTGCCAGCAGTGTACAGGGGGCATGGTCCTACGAGCAGTACTTC. The chain has TRBV25-1 and TRBJ2-5, with 9 bases that match TRBD1. The J call may be incorrect, as the DNA end agrees better with TRBJ2-7. The CDR3 has 15 residues. CDR1 and CDR2 from the germline V gene are MGHDK and SYGVNS.

There are a few counts of this clonotype. The chain links TRBV4-3 to TRBJ2-5; D is perhaps TRBD2 (5 bases). Per the germline V gene, CDR1 is LGHNA and CDR2 is YSLEER. Trimming removed 1 base from V and 4 bases from J, with 16 bases in between. The CDR3 spans 16 residues. This chain's CDR3 is CASSQGSGIGSETQYF. Here the CDR3 DNA reads TGCGCCAGCAGCCAAGGGTCCGGGATAGGATCAGAGACCCAGTACTTC.

The chain recombines TRBV29-1 with TRBJ2-3, with 10 positions matching TRBD1. Germline CDR1 and CDR2: SQVTM and ANQGSEA. The CDR3 has 15 residues. V lost 6 bases and J lost 0; bases outside the gene matches: 6. The CDR3 is CSVGQGPSSTDTQYF. CDR3 sequence (DNA): TGCAGCGTGGGACAGGGGCCTTCTAGCACAGATACGCAGTATTTT.

The sample holds a few counts of this clonotype. V and J are TRBV7-2 and TRBJ2-7, with D maybe TRBD2 (5 bases). Germline V gives CDR1 SGHTA, CDR2 FQGNSA. Trimming cost V 4 bases and J 2 bases, with 12 bases left between them. The CDR3 has 14 amino acids. CDR3 protein: CASSSRGATYEQYF. The CDR3 bases are TGTGCCAGCAGCTCCCGGGGAGCCACCTACGAGCAGTACTTC. The variable domain in full, with the rest retrieved from reference TRBV7-2 and TRBJ2-7, is GAGVSQSPSNKVTEKGKDVELRCDPISGHTALYWYRQSLGQGLEFLIYFQGNSAPDKSGLPSDRFSAERTGGSVSTLTIQRTQQEDSAVYLCASSSRGATYEQYFGPGTRLTVT.

The sample holds many counts of this clonotype. The chain joins TRBV7-8 to TRBJ2-3, with D possibly TRBD1 on 5 matching bases. The CDR3 loop spans 13 amino acids. Trimming removed 5 bases from V and 4 bases from J, with 10 bases in between. In germline, CDR1 is SGHVS, CDR2 FQNEAQ. The CDR3 sequence is CASSPGRADTQYF. The CDR3 DNA reads as TGTGCCAGCAGCCCAGGGCGTGCAGATACGCAGTATTTT.

This chain connects TRBV7-2 to TRBJ2-3; possible D gene TRBD1, 7 bases. V was shortened by 4 bases and J by 2 bases, with 16 bases between the two germline ends. This CDR3 has 16 amino acids. Germline CDR1 and CDR2: SGHTA and FQGNSA. The CDR3, as DNA: TGTGCCAGCAGCTCGGGGGTGGGACAGCTCACAGATACGCAGTATTTT. Amino acid sequence: CASSSGVGQLTDTQYF.

Comments on this clonotype: A junction boundary mismatches the germline segment, possibly from a read error. The chain combines TRBV6-5 with TRBJ2-7; 11 nucleotides agree with TRBD2. The CDR3 extends over 18 amino acids. CDR1 MNHEY and CDR2 SVGAGI come from the germline V gene. CDR3: CASSSSILGLAASHEQYF. The CDR3 nucleotides are TGTGCCAGCAGTTCATCGATCCTGGGACTAGCGGCCTCCCACGAGCAGTACTTC.

The chain couples TRBV6-6 to TRBJ2-4; 8 bases line up with TRBD1. The assigned J gene may be wrong: the sequence end matches TRBJ2-7 better. The CDR3 length is 13 residues. Germline CDR1 reads MNHNY; CDR2 reads SVGAGI (reference sequence). The CDR3 loop is CASSYSGQAEQYF. As DNA, the CDR3 is TGTGCCAGCAGTTACTCGGGACAGGCCGAGCAGTACTTC.

The V call is TRBV7-9, the J call TRBJ2-1, with 8 bases that match TRBD1. The CDR3 is made up of 16 amino acids. V shed 5 bases, J shed 6 bases, and the junction held 12 bases outside the gene matches. Per germline, CDR1 SEHNR and CDR2 FQNEAQ (reference sequence). CDR3 region: CASSGTGGSRVNEQFF. Here the CDR3 DNA reads TGTGCCAGCAGCGGAACAGGGGGGTCAAGGGTCAATGAGCAGTTCTTC.

This clonotype was recorded a few times. The CDR3: CASSQDGGSNEKLFF. Here the CDR3 DNA reads TGTGCCAGCAGCCAAGACGGGGGGTCGAATGAAAAACTGTTTTTT. The J gene is TRBJ1-4, the V gene TRBV4-2; weak D call: TRBD1 (5 bases). Trimming cost V 0 bases and J 5 bases, with 10 bases left between them. This CDR3 has 15 amino acids. CDR1 and CDR2 from the germline V gene are LGHNA and YNFKEQ.

The chain uses TRBV7-3 and TRBJ2-3; TRBD2 agrees at 9 bases. The germline gives CDR1 SGHTA, CDR2 FQGTGA. The CDR3 length is 15 residues. The junction had 5 bases not matched to a gene; V was cut back by 5 bases and J by 2 bases. CDR3 in DNA: TGTGCCAGCAGCCGAAGCGGGGGGTACACAGATACGCAGTATTTT. It is translated as CASSRSGGYTDTQYF.

This chain uses TRBV30 with TRBJ1-2; D unclear. The V gene's germline CDR1 is GTSNPN and CDR2 SVGIG (reference sequence). Trimming stripped 0 bases from V and 7 bases from J, with 6 bases between. The CDR3 length is 11 residues. CDR3 bases: TGTGCCTGGAGTGTACCTGTTGGCTACACCTTC. As protein: CAWSVPVGYTF.

In its sample, this clonotype was seen many times. The gene calls are TRBV29-1 and TRBJ1-1, with D possibly being TRBD1 (6 bases). The V gene's germline CDR1 is SQVTM and CDR2 ANQGSEA. The CDR3 covers 13 residues. V was shortened by 8 bases and J by 3 bases, with 16 bases between the two germline ends. CDR3 nucleotides: TGCAGCACCGAAGACAGGAGGGACACTGAAGCTTTCTTT. Its translation is CSTEDRRDTEAFF.

Comments on this clonotype: A much larger clonotype is one base distant, so this may be a read error. This sequence joins TRBV7-2 and TRBJ1-4; tentative D call: TRBD1 (5 bases). Germline-derived CDR1 and CDR2 are SGHTA and FQGNSA. The CDR3 sequence is 12 residues long. This CDR3 is CANSDSGGKLFF. The DNA of the CDR3 is TGTGCCAACAGCGATTCCGGGGGAAAACTGTTTTTT.

This clonotype came up a few times. In DNA form, the CDR3 reads TGTGCCAGTAACGGTGTGTACACCGATGAGCAGTACTTC. Protein: CASNGVYTDEQYF. The chain carries TRBV28 and TRBJ2-5; no reliable D call. V was cut by 9 bases and J by 11 bases, with 22 bases left in between. Germline CDR1 MDHEN, CDR2 SYDVKM. The CDR3 totals 13 residues.

This clonotype was counted a few times. DNA for the CDR3: TGTGCCAGCAGTCCCGGCGGGAAAAGCTATGGCTACACCTTC. This gives the protein CASSPGGKSYGYTF. This chain connects TRBV27 to TRBJ1-2; D is undetermined. The CDR3 runs 14 residues. Between the trimmed V and J ends, which lost 5 bases and 4 bases, there was a span of 14 bases. Germline V gives CDR1 MNHEY, CDR2 SMNVEV (reference sequence).

The gene calls are TRBV7-2 and TRBJ2-3; TRBD2 matches at 10 bases. Germline CDR1 is SGHTA and CDR2 is FQGNSA. V shed 5 bases and J 8 bases; nucleotides not matched to a gene: 16. This CDR3 has 17 amino acids. The CDR3 loop reads CASSPHKTPSGSGTQYF. The CDR3 nucleotides are TGTGCCAGCAGCCCACACAAAACCCCTAGCGGGAGTGGTACGCAGTATTTT.

This clonotype was detected ten times or more. This chain links TRBV7-8 with TRBJ2-1; possibly TRBD1 for D (6 bases). This CDR3 has 16 amino acids. Germline V gene lookup returns CDR1 SGHVS and CDR2 FQNEAQ. Trimming took off 3 bases at V and 7 bases at J, with 19 bases between the two ends. In DNA form, the CDR3 reads TGTGCCAGCAGCTTGGTCGCCGCCAGGGGTAGAAATGAGCAGTTCTTC. This codes for CASSLVAARGRNEQFF.